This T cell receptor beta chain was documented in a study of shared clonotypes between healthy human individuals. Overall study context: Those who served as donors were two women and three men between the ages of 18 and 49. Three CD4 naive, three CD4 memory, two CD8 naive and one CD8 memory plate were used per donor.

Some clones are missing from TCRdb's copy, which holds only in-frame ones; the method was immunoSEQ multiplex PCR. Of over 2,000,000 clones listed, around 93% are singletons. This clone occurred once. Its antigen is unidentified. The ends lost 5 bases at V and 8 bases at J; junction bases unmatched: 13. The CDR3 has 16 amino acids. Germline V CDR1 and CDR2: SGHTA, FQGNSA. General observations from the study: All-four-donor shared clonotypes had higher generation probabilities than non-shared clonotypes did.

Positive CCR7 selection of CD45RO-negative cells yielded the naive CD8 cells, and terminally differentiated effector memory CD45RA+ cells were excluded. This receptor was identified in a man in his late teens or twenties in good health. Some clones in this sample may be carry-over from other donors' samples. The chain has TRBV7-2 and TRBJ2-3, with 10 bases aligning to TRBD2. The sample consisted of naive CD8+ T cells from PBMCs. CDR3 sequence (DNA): TGTGCCAGCAGCCCGACACTAGCGGGACCCGCTGGTACGCAGTATTTT. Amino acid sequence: CASSPTLAGPAGTQYF. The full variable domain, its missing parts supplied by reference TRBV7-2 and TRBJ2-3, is GAGVSQSPSNKVTEKGKDVELRCDPISGHTALYWYRQSLGQGLEFLIYFQGNSAPDKSGLPSDRFSAERTGGSVSTLTIQRTQQEDSAVYLCASSPTLAGPAGTQYFGPGTRLTVL.